This passage covers 13 T cell receptor beta chains from one sample sequenced in a study of blood T cell repertoires in COVID-19. The protocol was immunoSEQ multiplex PCR, while the TCRdb copy is restricted to in-frame clones and leaves out a portion. The profile shows 300,000 or so clones, 90% of them singletons. The sample comprised peripheral blood. The receptors derive from a woman aged 25 to 39 with COVID-19, enrolled during active disease.

V usage is TRBV9 and J usage is TRBJ2-5, with D possibly being TRBD2 (6 bases). Trimming took off 0 bases at V and 6 bases at J, with 12 bases between the two ends. The CDR3 contains 14 residues. Germline CDR1 SGDLS, CDR2 YYNGEE. The CDR3 spells CASSVDPGSQTQYF. CDR3 sequence (DNA): TGTGCCAGCAGCGTAGACCCCGGGAGTCAGACCCAGTACTTC.

The chain uses TRBV2 and TRBJ1-5; the D gene is possibly TRBD1 (5 bases). Germline V gene sequence: CDR1 SNHLY, CDR2 FYNNEI. The CDR3 totals 14 residues. Trimming shortened V by 1 base and J by 7 bases, and 11 bases separated the two germline ends. The CDR3 region has the DNA TGTGCCAGCAGTGAAGAAAGGGGTGGGCAGCCCCAGCATTTT. Translated, it gives CASSEERGGQPQHF. Full variable domain (remainder filled in from reference TRBV2 and TRBJ1-5): EPEVTQTPSHQVTQMGQEVILRCVPISNHLYFYWYRQILGQKVEFLVSFYNNEISEKSEIFDDQFSVERPDGSNFTLKIRSTKLEDSAMYFCASSEERGGQPQHFGDGTRLSIL.

This clone occurred a few times. The genes are TRBV7-2 and TRBJ1-5; 12 bases fit TRBD1. This CDR3 is built from 18 residues. J lost 1 base, V lost 0 bases, and 4 bases had no gene match. The germline gives CDR1 SGHTA, CDR2 FQGNSA. The CDR3 protein is CASSLAGTGGASNQPQHF. The CDR3 DNA reads TGTGCCAGCAGCTTAGCCGGGACAGGGGGCGCGAGCAATCAGCCCCAGCATTTT.

The V gene is TRBV6-1, the J gene TRBJ2-1, with 9 bases aligning to TRBD2. Trimming at V came to 4 bases and at J to 0 bases, leaving 1 base not matched to a gene. Germline CDR1 MNHNS, CDR2 SASEGT. The CDR3 extends over 15 amino acids. CDR3 residues: CASSASGTSYNEQFF. The CDR3, as DNA: TGTGCCAGCAGTGCTAGCGGGACCTCCTACAATGAGCAGTTCTTC.

The chain employs TRBV18 and TRBJ1-3; TRBD1 is a possible D gene (6 bases). This CDR3 is 15 amino acids long. V was pared by 3 bases and J by 0 bases, with 9 bases between. Germline V gene sequence: CDR1 KGHSH, CDR2 LQKENI. The CDR3 region has the DNA TGTGCCAGCTCACCCCCGACAGGCTCTGGAAACACCATATATTTT. Encoded protein: CASSPPTGSGNTIYF.

V is TRBV5-1 and J is TRBJ1-2; D may be TRBD1 (6 bases). CDR1 is SGHRS and CDR2 is YFSETQ in the germline V gene. The V end lost 2 bases, the J end lost 8 bases, and 10 bases lay between the germline ends. The CDR3 extends over 12 amino acids. The CDR3 region is CASSLNRDGYTF. The CDR3 bases are TGCGCCAGCAGCTTAAACAGGGACGGCTACACCTTC. Filled out from reference TRBV5-1 and TRBJ1-2, the complete variable domain reads KAGVTQTPRYLIKTRGQQVTLSCSPISGHRSVSWYQQTPGQGLQFLFEYFSETQRNKGNFPGRFSGRQFSNSRSEMNVSTLELGDSALYLCASSLNRDGYTFGSGTRLTVV.

This chain joins TRBV5-8 and TRBJ1-1, with 10 bases fitting TRBD1. CDR3 size: 14 residues. V lost 5 bases, J lost 2 bases, and 3 bases stayed unmatched. The germline gives CDR1 SGHTS, CDR2 YDEGEE. The chain's CDR3 is CASRGDRGNTEAFF. The CDR3 region has the DNA TGTGCCAGCAGGGGGGACAGGGGTAACACTGAAGCTTTCTTT. The variable domain in full, with the rest retrieved from reference TRBV5-8 and TRBJ1-1, is EAGVTQSPTHLIKTRGQQATLRCSPISGHTSVYWYQQALGLGLQFLLWYDEGEERNRGNFPPRFSGRQFPNYSSELNVNALELEDSALYLCASRGDRGNTEAFFGQGTRLTVV.

The chain has TRBV11-2 and TRBJ1-3; TRBD1 agrees at 9 bases. Per the germline V gene, CDR1 is SGHAT and CDR2 is FQNNGV. J was trimmed by 2 bases and V by 5 bases; bases with no gene match: 4. CDR3 length equals 15 residues. CDR3 DNA sequence: TGTGCCAGCAGCGACAGGGGGGCACCTGGAAACACCATATATTTT. It specifies CASSDRGAPGNTIYF.

The chain recombines TRBV7-9 with TRBJ2-7; 9 nucleotides match TRBD1. Germline CDR1 and CDR2: SEHNR and FQNEAQ (reference sequence). This CDR3 has 17 residues. V lost 5 bases to trimming and J lost 3 bases; unmatched junction nucleotides: 14. DNA for the CDR3: TGTGCCAGCAGCGCTAGGGACCCCGGGACAGGGTTCTACGAGCAGTACTTC. It translates to CASSARDPGTGFYEQYF.

The CDR3 here is CASSTLQGTVGGYTF. The CDR3 nucleotides are TGCGCCAGCAGCACCCTACAGGGGACGGTTGGGGGCTACACCTTC. The rearrangement links TRBV5-1 to TRBJ1-2; 7 nucleotides agree with TRBD1. The length of the CDR3 is 15 residues. Per the germline V gene, CDR1 is SGHRS and CDR2 is YFSETQ. Trimming at V came to 4 bases and at J to 8 bases, leaving 14 bases not matched to a gene.

The genes are TRBV6-1 and TRBJ2-5; 10 positions match TRBD2. This CDR3 has 16 amino acids. V lost 1 base and J lost 5; bases outside the gene matches: 7. The germline CDR1 and CDR2 sequences are MNHNS and SASEGT. CDR3 nucleotides: TGTGCCAGCAGTGAAGACCTAGCGGGAGAGGGGGAGACCCAGTACTTC. Its translation is CASSEDLAGEGETQYF.

The chain has TRBV28 and TRBJ1-1; D not resolved. Germline loops: CDR1 MDHEN, CDR2 SYDVKM. This CDR3 region has 16 residues. Trimming removed 4 bases from V and 0 bases from J, with 15 bases in between. The CDR3 here is CASSSQTGPLNTEAFF. The CDR3 DNA is TGTGCCAGCAGTTCTCAGACGGGTCCTTTGAACACTGAAGCTTTCTTT. Variable domain in full (rest from reference TRBV28 and TRBJ1-1): DVKVTQSSRYLVKRTGEKVFLECVQDMDHENMFWYRQDPGLGLRLIYFSYDVKMKEKGDIPEGYSVSREKKERFSLILESASTNQTSMYLCASSSQTGPLNTEAFFGQGTRLTVV.

J is TRBJ2-7 and V is TRBV21-1; TRBD2, as called in the table, went unchecked against the DNA. TRBV21-1 is a listed pseudogene. The CDR3 covers 13 residues. The CDR3 region is CASKGGITYEQYF. CDR3 sequence (DNA): TGTGCCAGCAAAGGAGGTATTACCTACGAGCAGTACTTC.